This T cell receptor beta chain is drawn from a study of control samples from healthy donors and cancer patients. Only one count was recorded for this clone. Sequencing was performed with immunoSEQ multiplex PCR; in TCRdb, only in-frame clones are kept and a portion is missing. The data hold 35,000 to 55,000 clones, with approximately 89% observed a single time. CDR1 and CDR2 from the germline V gene are SNHLY and FYNNEI. Germline trimming cut 6 bases from V and 5 bases from J; bases unmatched to any gene: 12. The CDR3 has 16 residues. This chain joins TRBV2 and TRBJ2-1; 8 positions agree with TRBD1. The sample consisted of PBMCs. The sequence was collected from a middle-aged woman with head and neck cancer. As DNA, the CDR3 is TGTGCCAGCAGAATTAGGGACAGGAGAGAGAACAATGAGCAGTTCTTC. Its protein is CASRIRDRRENNEQFF.